The 17 T cell receptor beta chains in this list originate from one sample, sequenced in a study of T cells in localized non-small cell lung cancer (dated by TCRdb to 2019 to 2021). The library was made by the immunoSEQ multiplex PCR assay. Held by TCRdb, this immuneACCESS table contains in-frame sequences only and omits some clones. Under half of the omission traces to an unresolved V gene where checked; the cause of the rest is unknown. The sample data list 9,000 to 15,000 clones, and roughly 84% of these were observed just once. About 20% of the sample rests with the top ten. The specimen was peripheral blood, collected before any cancer treatment. These TCRs come from a male donor at least 60 years old with stage I lung adenocarcinoma.

The V and J genes are TRBV18 and TRBJ2-7, with D possibly matching TRBD1 (6 bases). The CDR3 runs to 15 residues. CDR1 and CDR2 from the germline V gene are KGHSH and LQKENI. The ends were cut back, 2 bases at V and 5 bases at J, with 16 bases in the middle. The CDR3 DNA is TGTGCCAGCTCACCAATTTCGGACAGCCGTGACGAGCAGTACTTC. Translation gives CASSPISDSRDEQYF.

The J gene is TRBJ1-4, the V gene TRBV19; perhaps TRBD1 as D (5 bases). The CDR3 spans 14 residues. Germline values: CDR1 LNHDA, CDR2 SQIVND (reference sequence). V lost 2 bases and J lost 6, with 10 bases in between. CDR3 DNA sequence: TGTGCCAGTAGTATAAGCCGGGGCGATGAAAAACTGTTTTTT. Its protein product is CASSISRGDEKLFF.

V usage is TRBV18 and J usage is TRBJ2-7, with D tentatively TRBD2 (5 bases). V lost 6 bases and J 6 bases, leaving 15 bases between the germline ends. CDR1 and CDR2 (germline): KGHSH, LQKENI. The CDR3 totals 13 residues. This chain's CDR3 is CASSSGGGGEQYF. The CDR3 nucleotides are TGTGCCAGCTCCTCAGGAGGAGGAGGCGAGCAGTACTTC.

The V gene is TRBV21-1, the J gene TRBJ1-5. TRBV21-1 is deemed a pseudogene. The CDR3 spans 14 residues. The CDR3 DNA reads as TGTGCCAGCAGGAGTACGGGGTTAGGTCAGCCCCAGCATTTT. Protein: CASRSTGLGQPQHF.

This chain connects TRBV5-8 to TRBJ2-2; no clear D gene. With 1 base removed from V and 1 base from J, the gap between germline ends came to 2 bases. CDR3 length: 13 residues. CDR1 SGHTS and CDR2 YDEGEE come from the germline V gene. The CDR3 coding sequence is TGTGCCAGCAGCTTGAGGAACACCGGGGAGCTGTTTTTT. This gives the protein CASSLRNTGELFF.

The chain combines TRBV19 with TRBJ1-2; D is ambiguous. Germline V gives CDR1 LNHDA, CDR2 SQIVND (reference sequence). The CDR3 covers 12 residues. V lost 5 bases and J lost 2, with 6 bases in between. The CDR3 protein is CASSESNYGYTF. The CDR3 nucleotides are TGTGCCAGTAGTGAGTCGAACTATGGCTACACCTTC.

This clone is a singleton in its sample. This chain connects TRBV2 to TRBJ2-4, with unresolved D. The V end lost 6 bases, the J end lost 8 bases, and 14 bases lay between the germline ends. Germline V gene data show CDR1 as SNHLY and CDR2 as FYNNEI. The CDR3 runs to 13 residues. The CDR3 sequence: CASRQEVGDIQYF. The CDR3 bases are TGTGCCAGCAGACAAGAGGTTGGGGACATTCAGTACTTC.

The V call is TRBV7-8, the J call TRBJ2-5, with D tentatively TRBD1 (6 bases). The CDR3 loop spans 12 amino acids. Between the trimmed V and J ends, which lost 6 bases and 2 bases, there was a span of 7 bases. CDR1 is SGHVS and CDR2 is FQNEAQ in the germline V gene. CDR3 loop: CASRTGQETQYF. CDR3 nucleotide sequence: TGTGCCAGCAGGACAGGTCAAGAGACCCAGTACTTC.

On this clone: The limits of the CDR3 on the DNA are not certain, so only TCRdb's listed CDR3 is given. The rearrangement uses TRBV21-1 and TRBJ2-1; TRBD1, the D gene given by the table, was not confirmed from the DNA. TRBV21-1 is termed a pseudogene. A total of 18 residues make up the CDR3, ends included. The CDR3 here is CASSKVGRGSRSYNEQFF.

The chain combines TRBV7-8 with TRBJ1-1, with 7 bases that match TRBD1. The germline V gene encodes CDR1 SGHVS and CDR2 FQNEAQ. J gave up 4 bases and V 5 bases, and 16 bases lay outside the gene matches. The CDR3 has 17 residues. The CDR3 region is CASSTRDSSHSPTEAFF. The CDR3 nucleotides are TGTGCCAGCAGCACCCGGGACAGCTCCCATTCACCCACTGAAGCTTTCTTT.

V usage is TRBV19 and J usage is TRBJ1-3; 8 positions match TRBD1. Germline loops: CDR1 LNHDA, CDR2 SQIVND (reference sequence). The CDR3 has 14 residues. The V gene end was trimmed by 6 bases and the J gene end by 6 bases; junction bases not matched to a gene: 7. CDR3 sequence reads: CASSRQGAENTIYF. In nucleotides, the CDR3 is TGTGCCAGTAGCCGTCAGGGGGCAGAAAACACCATATATTTT. The full variable domain, rest sourced from reference TRBV19 and TRBJ1-3, is DGGITQSPKYLFRKEGQNVTLSCEQNLNHDAMYWYRQDPGQGLRLIYYSQIVNDFQKGDIAEGYSVSREKKESFPLTVTSAQKNPTAFYLCASSRQGAENTIYFGEGSWLTVV.

The chain combines TRBV27 with TRBJ1-5; TRBD1 is a possible D gene (5 bases). The CDR3 runs 13 residues. Trimming removed 6 bases at V and 6 bases at J, with 12 bases between. Germline V gives CDR1 MNHEY, CDR2 SMNVEV (reference sequence). CDR3 amino acids: CASRDSWGQPQHF. CDR3 in DNA: TGTGCCAGCAGAGACAGCTGGGGTCAGCCCCAGCATTTT.

The V and J genes are TRBV11-3 and TRBJ2-3; D call uncertain. The V and J ends lost 0 bases and 5 bases respectively, with 0 bases between them. The CDR3 runs 11 residues. CDR1 and CDR2 from the germline V gene are SGHNT and YENEEA. The DNA of the CDR3 is TGTGCCAGCAGCTTAGAAGATACGCAGTATTTT. Protein sequence: CASSLEDTQYF.

The rearrangement uses TRBV6-5 and TRBJ2-4; D might be TRBD2 (6 bases). Germline CDR1 MNHEY, CDR2 SVGAGI. The CDR3 contains 16 residues. Trimming removed 0 bases at V and 7 bases at J, with 16 bases between. Here the CDR3 DNA reads TGTGCCAGCAGTTACTCGACATTTTCAGGGAGGAACATTCAGTACTTC. Translated: CASSYSTFSGRNIQYF.

This chain connects TRBV7-9 to TRBJ2-5; no clear D gene. The CDR3 length is 14 residues. The V end lost 8 bases, the J end lost 3 bases, and 16 bases lay between the germline ends. CDR1 is SEHNR and CDR2 is FQNEAQ in the germline V gene (reference sequence). The CDR3 sequence is CASLFWPVEETQYF. The DNA of the CDR3 is TGTGCCAGCCTCTTTTGGCCCGTTGAAGAGACCCAGTACTTC.

This sequence joins TRBV11-1 and TRBJ2-3, with TRBD1 identical over 7 bases. The CDR3 is made up of 16 amino acids. Trimming cost V 4 bases and J 0 bases; bases outside gene matches: 7. Germline CDR1 reads SGHAT; CDR2 reads FQDESV (reference sequence). The CDR3 coding sequence is TGTGCCAGCAGCTCGAAGGGGACAGATAGCACAGATACGCAGTATTTT. This codes for CASSSKGTDSTDTQYF.

The CDR3 loop is CASSLGQLQPQHF. DNA for the CDR3: TGTGCCAGCAGCTTAGGGCAGCTTCAGCCCCAGCATTTT. The chain is built from TRBV7-9 and TRBJ1-5; D is uncertain. The CDR3 is 13 residues long. Germline V gives CDR1 SEHNR, CDR2 FQNEAQ (reference sequence). V lost 1 base and J 6 bases, leaving 7 bases between the germline ends.